The 32 T cell receptor beta chains below were found in one sample sequenced in a study of OX40 agonist ivuxolimab in advanced cancers. Assay: immunoSEQ multiplex PCR; the TCRdb copy retains only in-frame clones and omits some. The table includes fewer than 85,000 clones, around 93% detected once. Material: CD4+ or CD8+ T cells sorted from blood, obtained in a trial of the OX40 agonist ivuxolimab. Receptors originate from an adult with an advanced solid tumor such as melanoma, head and neck, liver or kidney cancer.

The chain employs TRBV7-9 and TRBJ2-3; 12 bases fit TRBD2. Germline values: CDR1 SEHNR, CDR2 FQNEAQ (reference sequence). The CDR3 spans 18 residues. V was pared by 6 bases and J by 1 base, with 11 bases of the junction left unmatched. The CDR3 DNA follows: TGTGCCAGCAGATGGCTAGCGGGAGGGCCGAGGGGCACAGATACGCAGTATTTT. Its translation is CASRWLAGGPRGTDTQYF. The complete variable domain, with remaining parts taken from reference TRBV7-9 and TRBJ2-3, reads DTGVSQNPRHKITKRGQNVTFRCDPISEHNRLYWYRQTLGQGPEFLTYFQNEAQLEKSRLLSDRFSAERPKGSFSTLEIQRTEQGDSAMYLCASRWLAGGPRGTDTQYFGPGTRLTVL.

V usage is TRBV11-3 and J usage is TRBJ2-5; 11 bases agree with TRBD2. V trimming: 0 bases; J trimming: 4 bases; junction bases outside the gene matches: 4. This CDR3 is built from 16 residues. From germline, CDR1 is SGHNT and CDR2 YENEEA. CDR3 in DNA: TGTGCCAGCAGCTTAGAAACTAGCGGGAGAGGAGAGACCCAGTACTTC. Its translation: CASSLETSGRGETQYF.

The chain couples TRBV28 to TRBJ2-7; possible D gene TRBD1, 6 bases. The V gene lost 5 bases and the J gene lost 4 bases, with 18 bases spanning the gap. CDR1 is MDHEN, CDR2 SYDVKM, per germline. The CDR3 consists of 15 residues. The CDR3 here is CASSPDRLPFYEQYF. Here the CDR3 DNA reads TGTGCCAGCAGTCCCGACAGGCTCCCCTTTTACGAGCAGTACTTC. Complete variable domain (other parts from reference TRBV28 and TRBJ2-7): DVKVTQSSRYLVKRTGEKVFLECVQDMDHENMFWYRQDPGLGLRLIYFSYDVKMKEKGDIPEGYSVSREKKERFSLILESASTNQTSMYLCASSPDRLPFYEQYFGPGTRLTVT.

Here the CDR3 DNA reads TGTGCCAGCAGCGCCTCGGACTTCTCCGGGGCTGAGCAGTTCTTC. This codes for CASSASDFSGAEQFF. The chain links TRBV7-2 to TRBJ2-1, with D possibly being TRBD1 or TRBD2 (5 bases each). Trimming shortened V by 5 bases and J by 9 bases, and 20 bases separated the two germline ends. CDR1 SGHTA and CDR2 FQGNSA come from the germline V gene. The CDR3 runs to 15 residues.

The rearrangement links TRBV5-4 to TRBJ2-5; 10 nucleotides match TRBD1. Germline values: CDR1 SGHNT, CDR2 YYREEE (reference sequence). CDR3 length equals 14 residues. V lost 4 bases, J lost 4 bases, and 4 bases stayed unmatched. The CDR3 DNA follows: TGTGCCAGCAGCGACCGGACAGGGGGAGAGACCCAGTACTTC. As protein: CASSDRTGGETQYF.

The V call is TRBV28, the J call TRBJ1-4, with 11 bases lining up with TRBD1. CDR1 is MDHEN and CDR2 is SYDVKM in the germline V gene. Unmatched junction bases numbered 7, after V lost 6 bases and J lost 7 bases. The CDR3 totals 15 residues. CDR3 protein: CASSPWTGGGEKLFF. As DNA, the CDR3 is TGTGCCAGCAGCCCCTGGACAGGGGGCGGTGAAAAACTGTTTTTT.

This chain uses TRBV4-1 with TRBJ2-2; TRBD2 might be the D (6 bases). This CDR3 is built from 15 residues. Germline-derived CDR1 and CDR2 are MGHRA and YSYEKL. V was trimmed by 2 bases and J by 2 bases, leaving 9 bases between them. The CDR3: CASSQRAGNTGELFF. The CDR3 DNA sequence: TGCGCCAGCAGCCAAAGGGCGGGAAACACCGGGGAGCTGTTTTTT.

This chain joins TRBV18 and TRBJ1-1; unclear D gene. This CDR3 is built from 14 residues. V lost 3 bases and J lost 3, with 11 bases in between. CDR1 KGHSH and CDR2 LQKENI come from the germline V gene. CDR3 sequence reads: CASSPSPGDTEAFF. In nucleotides, the CDR3 is TGTGCCAGCTCACCTTCCCCTGGGGACACTGAAGCTTTCTTT.

The rearrangement links TRBV5-4 to TRBJ2-7; 14 positions match TRBD2. The V and J ends lost 4 bases and 4 bases, in that order; junction bases with no gene match: 13. This CDR3 contains 18 residues. The germline V gene has CDR1 SGHNT and CDR2 YYREEE (reference sequence). This CDR3 is CASSRIGTSGSLRYEQYF. In nucleotides, the CDR3 is TGTGCCAGCAGCAGGATCGGGACTAGCGGGAGTCTGAGGTACGAGCAGTACTTC.

This clone appeared a single time. The V and J genes are TRBV4-1 and TRBJ1-5; possible D gene TRBD1, 5 bases. This CDR3 contains 18 residues. The germline V and J ends were trimmed by 3 bases and 0 bases, with 18 bases remaining between them. CDR1 and CDR2 (germline): MGHRA, YSYEKL. The CDR3 DNA follows: TGCGCCAGCAGCCACACAGAGTTTAGGGGAGTTAGCAATCAGCCCCAGCATTTT. The encoded protein is CASSHTEFRGVSNQPQHF.

This clone appeared a few times. The rearrangement uses TRBV2 and TRBJ1-1, with D unresolved. The CDR3 has 11 residues. CDR1 SNHLY and CDR2 FYNNEI come from the germline V gene. V was cut by 4 bases and J by 8 bases, with 8 bases left in between. The CDR3: CASSVTLEAFF. The DNA for the CDR3 is TGTGCCAGCAGTGTGACCCTCGAAGCTTTCTTT.

This clone was seen a single time. The same CDR3 arises from other DNA sequences in this sample as well. The rearrangement uses TRBV28 and TRBJ1-5; the match to TRBD1 covers 7 bases. The germline CDR1 and CDR2 sequences are MDHEN and SYDVKM. This CDR3 is 15 amino acids long. The V segment lost 6 bases and the J segment 4 bases; nucleotides outside the gene matches: 9. In DNA form, the CDR3 reads TGTGCCAGCAGCTCCCCAGGGGGACCGAATCAGCCCCAGCATTTT. The encoded protein is CASSSPGGPNQPQHF.

This clone was recorded once. At one of its ends the junction is not consistent with the germline gene, which may arise from a read error. The gene calls are TRBV7-7 and TRBJ2-2; D might be TRBD2 (5 bases). The CDR3 consists of 15 residues. Germline V gives CDR1 SSHAT, CDR2 FNYEAQ (reference sequence). Here the CDR3 DNA reads TGTGCTAGCAGCTTAGACGCGGGGAACACCGGGGAGCTGTTTTTT. Translated, it gives CASSLDAGNTGELFF. Looking up the rest from reference TRBV7-7 and TRBJ2-2 gives the full variable domain: GAGVSQSPRYKVTKRGQDVTLRCDPISSHATLYWYQQALGQGPEFLTYFNYEAQPDKSGLPSDRFSAERPEGSISTLTIQRTEQRDSAMYRCASSLDAGNTGELFFGEGSRLTVL.

This CDR3 reads CASSLGVVSGDTQYF. The CDR3 coding sequence is TGTGCCAGCAGCTTAGGTGTAGTCTCTGGGGATACGCAGTATTTT. V and J are TRBV7-9 and TRBJ2-3; no clear D gene. CDR1 and CDR2 (germline): SEHNR, FQNEAQ (reference sequence). The CDR3 length is 15 residues. With 1 base removed from V and 6 bases from J, the gap between germline ends came to 14 bases. Full variable domain (remainder filled in from reference TRBV7-9 and TRBJ2-3): DTGVSQNPRHKITKRGQNVTFRCDPISEHNRLYWYRQTLGQGPEFLTYFQNEAQLEKSRLLSDRFSAERPKGSFSTLEIQRTEQGDSAMYLCASSLGVVSGDTQYFGPGTRLTVL.

The chain carries TRBV11-3 and TRBJ2-1, with 9 nucleotides matching TRBD1. The CDR3 extends over 15 amino acids. V trimming: 5 bases; J trimming: 5 bases; junction bases outside the gene matches: 7. Germline V CDR1 and CDR2: SGHNT, YENEEA. This CDR3 reads CASSTGTGIHNEQFF. Here the CDR3 DNA reads TGTGCCAGCAGCACCGGGACAGGGATCCACAATGAGCAGTTCTTC. The full variable domain, its missing parts supplied by reference TRBV11-3 and TRBJ2-1, is EAGVVQSPRYKIIEKKQPVAFWCNPISGHNTLYWYLQNLGQGPELLIRYENEEAVDDSQLPKDRFSAERLKGVDSTLKIQPAELGDSAVYLCASSTGTGIHNEQFFGPGTRLTVL.

This clone was recorded once. This sequence joins TRBV28 and TRBJ1-1; D is unresolved. This CDR3 spans 16 amino acids. The germline V gene has CDR1 MDHEN and CDR2 SYDVKM. V shed 7 bases and J shed 4 bases, with 22 bases lying between them. CDR3 nucleotides: TGTGCCAGCATAGGGCAGGCCTTAGGAGGTGGCACTGAAGCTTTCTTT. As protein: CASIGQALGGGTEAFF.

The chain couples TRBV2 to TRBJ2-2; 11 bases fit TRBD2. Per germline, CDR1 SNHLY and CDR2 FYNNEI. The V gene end was trimmed by 8 bases and the J gene end by 4 bases; junction bases not matched to a gene: 6. The CDR3 is made up of 15 amino acids. CDR3 in DNA: TGTGCCAGCGTGCTAGCGGGAGGTTCCACCGGGGAGCTGTTTTTT. It codes for CASVLAGGSTGELFF.

The gene calls are TRBV25-1 and TRBJ2-5, with D perhaps TRBD2 (6 bases). Germline CDR1 and CDR2: MGHDK and SYGVNS. Trimming took 2 bases from V and 2 from J, leaving 9 bases between them. The CDR3 runs 14 residues. The CDR3 region is CASSEIAVQETQYF. CDR3 bases: TGTGCCAGCAGTGAAATAGCGGTACAAGAGACCCAGTACTTC.

This chain links TRBV9 with TRBJ2-7, with D maybe TRBD1 (5 bases). Deletions cut 2 bases from V and 6 bases from J, with 9 bases between. The CDR3 runs 12 residues. The germline V gene has CDR1 SGDLS and CDR2 YYNGEE. The CDR3 DNA reads TGTGCCAGCAGCGTTGATCAGGGCGAGCAGTACTTC. Translated, it gives CASSVDQGEQYF.

This chain links TRBV9 with TRBJ2-2; D gene unclear. With 4 bases removed from V and 2 bases from J, the gap between germline ends came to 6 bases. The CDR3 spans 13 residues. Germline CDR1 and CDR2: SGDLS and YYNGEE. The CDR3 sequence is CASSRVNTGELFF. CDR3 DNA sequence: TGTGCCAGCAGCCGGGTTAACACCGGGGAGCTGTTTTTT.

The chain carries TRBV7-2 and TRBJ2-1, with 10 bases aligning to TRBD2. V was clipped by 6 bases and J by 2 bases; unmatched bases: 4. Per germline, CDR1 SGHTA and CDR2 FQGNSA. The CDR3 runs 15 residues. CDR3 sequence: CASRPTSGTYNEQFF. The DNA of the CDR3 is TGTGCCAGCAGACCCACTAGCGGGACCTACAATGAGCAGTTCTTC.

This chain joins TRBV5-4 and TRBJ1-1; D is undetermined. Trimming took off 0 bases at V and 6 bases at J, with 9 bases between the two ends. CDR3 length: 13 residues. From germline, CDR1 is SGHNT and CDR2 YYREEE (reference sequence). The CDR3 loop reads CASSLVYIPEAFF. CDR3 sequence (DNA): TGTGCCAGCAGCTTGGTTTATATTCCTGAAGCTTTCTTT.

The rearrangement links TRBV7-9 to TRBJ2-3; D gene unclear. Germline assignment: CDR1 SEHNR and CDR2 FQNEAQ (reference sequence). The germline V and J ends were trimmed by 3 bases and 0 bases, with 7 bases remaining between them. CDR3 length: 14 amino acids. DNA of the CDR3: TGTGCCAGCAGCTTTACACGTAGCACAGATACGCAGTATTTT. This translates into CASSFTRSTDTQYF.

This rearrangement joins TRBV28 to TRBJ2-3; 10 bases are a match to TRBD1. The CDR3 is 15 residues long. CDR1 and CDR2 from the germline V gene are MDHEN and SYDVKM. V shed 4 bases and J 2 bases; nucleotides not matched to a gene: 3. CDR3 in DNA: TGTGCCAGCAGTTCCGGGACAGGGGTCACAGATACGCAGTATTTT. It yields the protein CASSSGTGVTDTQYF.

The gene calls are TRBV7-9 and TRBJ2-1, with no clear D. CDR1 is SEHNR, CDR2 FQNEAQ, per germline (reference sequence). Between the trimmed V and J ends, which lost 3 bases and 8 bases, there was a span of 11 bases. The CDR3 has 13 residues. CDR3 in DNA: TGTGCCAGCAGCTTTGAATACAGCGATGAGCAGTTCTTC. Protein product: CASSFEYSDEQFF.

This clone was counted a single time. The rearrangement joins TRBV9 to TRBJ1-2; D possibly corresponds to TRBD1 (6 bases). This CDR3 is 15 amino acids long. V dropped 0 bases and J dropped 8 bases, with 17 bases sitting between them. Germline V gives CDR1 SGDLS, CDR2 YYNGEE. CDR3 amino acids: CASSVVTGTSDGYTF. CDR3 nucleotide sequence: TGTGCCAGCAGCGTAGTTACCGGGACAAGCGACGGCTACACCTTC. The full variable domain, with the rest looked up from reference TRBV9 and TRBJ1-2, is DSGVTQTPKHLITATGQRVTLRCSPRSGDLSVYWYQQSLDQGLQFLIQYYNGEERAKGNILERFSAQQFPDLHSELNLSSLELGDSALYFCASSVVTGTSDGYTFGSGTRLTVV.

The V and J genes are TRBV28 and TRBJ2-7; possibly TRBD1 for D (6 bases). CDR3 size: 14 residues. V dropped 8 bases and J dropped 4 bases, with 18 bases sitting between them. CDR1 and CDR2 from the germline V gene are MDHEN and SYDVKM. CDR3 sequence (DNA): TGTGCCAGCTACCCCCGGGACACTTCGTACGAGCAGTACTTC. This gives the protein CASYPRDTSYEQYF. Using reference TRBV28 and TRBJ2-7 for the parts outside the CDR3, the full variable domain is DVKVTQSSRYLVKRTGEKVFLECVQDMDHENMFWYRQDPGLGLRLIYFSYDVKMKEKGDIPEGYSVSREKKERFSLILESASTNQTSMYLCASYPRDTSYEQYFGPGTRLTVT.

In its sample, this clone was seen a few times. The V and J genes are TRBV7-9 and TRBJ1-1, with D unresolved. The CDR3 length is 12 residues. Germline V lookup: CDR1 SEHNR, CDR2 FQNEAQ (reference sequence). Trimming took off 1 base at V and 7 bases at J, with 7 bases between the two ends. The CDR3 sequence is CASSLVEVEAFF. The DNA of the CDR3 is TGTGCCAGCAGCTTAGTCGAAGTTGAAGCTTTCTTT.

V and J are TRBV5-4 and TRBJ2-1; 13 nucleotides match TRBD2. The CDR3 covers 15 residues. V gave up 1 base and J gave up 9 bases; unmatched junction bases: 4. Per the germline V gene, CDR1 is SGHNT and CDR2 is YYREEE (reference sequence). The CDR3 region is CASSLTSGREGEQFF. Written as DNA, the CDR3 is TGTGCCAGCAGCTTGACTAGCGGGAGGGAGGGTGAGCAGTTCTTC.

The V gene is TRBV29-1, the J gene TRBJ2-1; 13 bases are shared with TRBD2. Trimming at V came to 6 bases and at J to 12 bases, leaving 11 bases not matched to a gene. There are 14 residues in the CDR3. Germline V gene sequence: CDR1 SQVTM, CDR2 ANQGSEA. The CDR3 protein is CSVLGLAGRGGQFF. The CDR3 DNA is TGCAGCGTCTTGGGACTAGCGGGGAGGGGAGGGCAGTTCTTC.

The rearrangement links TRBV10-2 to TRBJ1-5, with D maybe TRBD1 (6 bases). The CDR3 loop spans 18 amino acids. The germline CDR1 and CDR2 sequences are WSHSY and SAAADI. The V gene lost 0 bases and the J gene lost 4 bases, with 19 bases spanning the gap. In nucleotides, the CDR3 is TGCGCCAGCAGTGAGTCGGCGGACAGTGGCCAAAGAAATCAGCCCCAGCATTTT. Protein product: CASSESADSGQRNQPQHF.

The chain employs TRBV29-1 and TRBJ1-2; D gene ambiguous. V gave up 4 bases and J gave up 3 bases, with 15 bases separating them. This CDR3 has 14 amino acids. Germline V gene data show CDR1 as SQVTM and CDR2 as ANQGSEA. DNA for the CDR3: TGCAGCGTTGTAATAGCCCTTGGGGACTATGGCTACACCTTC. It encodes CSVVIALGDYGYTF.